A selection of T cell receptor beta chains follows, all from one sample in a study of radiation and T cells in renal cell carcinoma. TCRdb's table, derived via immunoSEQ multiplex PCR, lists solely in-frame clones and lacks some. Of around 23,000 clones listed, under 65% are singletons. The specimen comprised tumor tissue, sampled from a patient whose treatment was nephrectomy without radiotherapy. All receptors come from a human donor with renal cell carcinoma. Both conserved end residues are part of each CDR3.

TRBV30	CAWRDPDRVYGYTF
TRBV29-1	CSVGKGTVDTEAFF
TRBV7-2	CASSRQNSNQPQHF
TRBV5-1	CASSLEAGGGTQYF
TRBV19	CASSKIVGAGNTIYF
TRBV10-3	CATGSPGASQPQHF
TRBV4-3	CASSQDGTSGALYNEQFF
TRBV7-9	CASSGGQGHNEKLFF
TRBV7-2	CASSLVRVWAFF
TRBV10-3	CAISEGRNYGYTF
TRBV4-2	CASSPGGGNEQFF
TRBV5-5	CASSQTGAGNTIYF
TRBV27	CASSLFSNTEAFF
TRBV5-1	CASRRGTGTGELFF
TRBV4-3	CASSQVGVNYGYTF
TRBV6-6	CASSDWGPLQAFF
TRBV6-1	CASSDPLLTGNTIYF
TRBV6-5	CASSRGEALSEQYF
TRBV21-1	CASSKGVTGTPNSPLHF
TRBV18	CASSRGLNTEAFF
TRBV27	CASSLADATYEQYF
TRBV11-2	CASSLDPRGQETQYF
TRBV5-4	CASSQGAAAYGYTF
TRBV29-1	CSVESPYSYEQYF
TRBV30	CAWNWGTGYEQYF
TRBV6-4	CASSDALAGFDEQFF
TRBV9	CASSVRGGNTEAFF
TRBV9	CASSVLPGGETEAFF
TRBV21-1	CASSIHRQGGPQPQHF
TRBV6-5	CASSYSPGEGTEAFF
TRBV18	CASSPLGQGAYEQYF
TRBV4-3	CASSQGRRGGTDTQYF
TRBV19	CASSITSANTGELFF
TRBV5-3	CARSCPKRKRTDTQYF
TRBV30	CAWSVLGTGGGQPQHF
TRBV19	CASSLYPPLRGSSYEQYF
TRBV19	CASKTSGGTDTQYF
TRBV5-1	CASSLYGTVSPLHF
TRBV6-1	CASNGQGWVTEAFF
TRBV18	CASSPALGTVDYEQYF
TRBV18	CASSPPLRGTEAFF
TRBV4-2	CASSLSRDSEYEQYF
TRBV19	CASSIHRNTYEQYF
TRBV6-1	CASSLRDTDTQYF
TRBV14	CASSQEHSTGELFF
TRBV11-3	CASRYRAWGSYEQYF
TRBV5-4	CASSWSGQTYEQYF